This T cell receptor beta chain was identified during a study of T cell repertoires and Cas9 in healthy adults. Study-level information: SpCas9-reactive CD4 and CD8 T cells were characterized for potency, cytotoxicity and lineage.

The CDR3 extends over 14 amino acids. CDR1 and CDR2 from the germline V gene are MNHNS and SASEGT. Trimming cost V 0 bases and J 9 bases, with 12 bases left between them. Some clones are missing from TCRdb's copy, which holds only in-frame ones; the method was immunoSEQ multiplex PCR. Of more than 20,000 clones detected, under 95% appear once; the ten largest clones hold 0.69%. Study conclusions and caveats: SpCas9-reactive regulatory T cells reportedly mitigated SpCas9-reactive effector T cells in vitro.

This clone was seen a handful of times. Its antigen is still unknown. Material for sequencing was CD4+ effector T cells (CD127+, CD25-, CD137-, CD154-) from PBMCs; culture status not recorded. This chain links TRBV6-1 with TRBJ1-5; D is undetermined. The origin of this receptor is a human donor in good health. CDR3 residues: CASSEASYASPQHF. CDR3 DNA: TGTGCCAGCAGTGAAGCTTCCTACGCCTCGCCCCAGCATTTT.